The 15 T cell receptor beta chains below come from one sample, sequenced in a study of blood T cell repertoires in COVID-19. The data were produced by immunoSEQ multiplex PCR, yet TCRdb's version contains in-frame clones alone and is incomplete. The table has about 250,000 clones, about 91% seen once. The sample comprised peripheral blood. The receptors shown here come from a man at least 80 years old with acute or convalescent COVID-19.

This clone was found a few times. The rearrangement links TRBV14 to TRBJ1-6, with D possibly being TRBD1 (5 bases). There are 15 residues in the CDR3. The V end was cut by 3 bases, the J end by 3 bases, with 9 bases between. Germline loops: CDR1 SGHDN, CDR2 FVKESK. CDR3 nucleotides: TGTGCCAGCAGCCAGCAGGGAAACTATAATTCACCCCTCCACTTT. Its protein is CASSQQGNYNSPLHF.

The CDR3 region has the DNA TGTGCCAGCAGCTTCTACACTGAAGCTTTCTTT. It encodes CASSFYTEAFF. The chain uses TRBV7-2 and TRBJ1-1; D is ambiguous. Trimming took off 3 bases at V and 3 bases at J, with 2 bases between the two ends. The germline gives CDR1 SGHTA, CDR2 FQGNSA. The CDR3 is 11 amino acids.

The CDR3 nucleotides read TGTGCCAGCGGGGGCAGGGGGACGAGCAGGTGGCTCATCGAGCAGTACTTC. It codes for CASGGRGTSRWLIEQYF. This rearrangement joins TRBV2 to TRBJ2-7, with TRBD1 matching over 7 bases. Looked up from germline, CDR1 is SNHLY and CDR2 is FYNNEI. V was pared by 8 bases and J by 6 bases, with 22 bases of the junction left unmatched. This CDR3 has 17 amino acids.

This sequence joins TRBV7-2 and TRBJ2-1; 7 bases agree with TRBD2. Losses at the gene ends were 1 base for V and 4 bases for J; bases not matched to a gene: 4. The germline gives CDR1 SGHTA, CDR2 FQGNSA. The CDR3 runs 15 residues. The CDR3 DNA is TGTGCCAGCAGCTTAGAGGGGACTACGTACAATGAGCAGTTCTTC. This gives the protein CASSLEGTTYNEQFF.

The chain couples TRBV2 to TRBJ2-7; 12 bases agree with TRBD2. The CDR3 spans 15 residues. The V gene end was trimmed by 6 bases and the J gene end by 0 bases; junction bases not matched to a gene: 3. Germline V gives CDR1 SNHLY, CDR2 FYNNEI. CDR3 in amino acids: CASRLAGGTSYEQYF. The DNA of the CDR3 is TGTGCCAGCAGACTAGCGGGGGGAACCTCCTACGAGCAGTACTTC.

V is TRBV5-8 and J is TRBJ2-5, with TRBD1 identical over 10 bases. V lost 4 bases to trimming and J lost 3 bases; unmatched junction nucleotides: 6. Germline CDR1 SGHTS, CDR2 YDEGEE. There are 15 residues in the CDR3. CDR3 amino acids: CASSPGQGIEETQYF. In DNA form, the CDR3 reads TGTGCCAGCAGCCCGGGACAGGGGATAGAAGAGACCCAGTACTTC.

The chain joins TRBV11-2 to TRBJ2-1; TRBD2 might be the D (5 bases). V lost 1 base and J 7 bases, leaving 14 bases between the germline ends. CDR1 is SGHAT and CDR2 is FQNNGV in the germline V gene. CDR3 size: 15 residues. DNA of the CDR3: TGTGCCAGCAGCTTAGTAGGGCTAGGCGGGAATGAGCAGTTCTTC. Translating gives CASSLVGLGGNEQFF.

J is TRBJ2-2 and V is TRBV5-1, with D possibly matching TRBD1 (6 bases). The ends were cut back, 0 bases at V and 5 bases at J, with 14 bases in the middle. Germline lookup yields CDR1 SGHRS and CDR2 YFSETQ. The CDR3 covers 16 residues. CDR3 protein: CASSLATGRSTGELFF. The DNA of the CDR3 is TGCGCCAGCAGCTTGGCAACAGGGCGGAGTACCGGGGAGCTGTTTTTT.

The chain couples TRBV7-2 to TRBJ2-5; 9 nucleotides line up with TRBD2. V lost 5 bases to trimming and J lost 1 base; unmatched junction nucleotides: 11. Germline assignment: CDR1 SGHTA and CDR2 FQGNSA. The CDR3 contains 17 residues. As DNA, the CDR3 is TGTGCCAGCAGCCCGCCGGGGCGGGGGGGCGGCCAAGAGACCCAGTACTTC. It encodes CASSPPGRGGGQETQYF.

The chain carries TRBV21-1 and TRBJ2-1; TRBD1 reflects the table's D call only, with no check against the DNA. TRBV21-1 is classified as a pseudogene. CDR3 length: 15 amino acids. Here the CDR3 DNA reads TGTGCCAGCAGCAATTATGAACAGGGATGCAATGAGCAGTTCTTC. Residues: CASSNYEQGCNEQFF.

This chain links TRBV3-1 (or the pseudogene TRBV3-2) with TRBJ2-3; D call uncertain. The germline V gene has CDR1 LGHDT and CDR2 YNNKEL (reference sequence). V dropped 4 bases and J dropped 0 bases, with 11 bases sitting between them. The CDR3 covers 15 residues. Here the CDR3 DNA reads TGTGCCAGCAGCCCATTAGCTTTCAGCACAGATACGCAGTATTTT. This codes for CASSPLAFSTDTQYF.

The chain is built from TRBV18 and TRBJ2-1; no clear D. Deletions cut 0 bases from V and 6 bases from J, with 9 bases between. The germline CDR1 and CDR2 sequences are KGHSH and LQKENI. The CDR3 is 14 residues long. The CDR3: CASSPPLTSNEQFF. Written as DNA, the CDR3 is TGTGCCAGCTCACCACCGTTAACGAGCAATGAGCAGTTCTTC.

The chain employs TRBV29-1 and TRBJ1-1; 8 positions match TRBD1. The CDR3 has 12 amino acids. V shed 7 bases and J 7 bases; nucleotides not matched to a gene: 8. From germline, CDR1 is SQVTM and CDR2 ANQGSEA. CDR3 DNA sequence: TGCAGCGCCCTGAGACAGGGGAATGAAGCTTTCTTT. Its translation is CSALRQGNEAFF.

The chain recombines TRBV5-5 with TRBJ1-6; D is perhaps TRBD1 (6 bases). V lost 4 bases, J lost 8 bases, and 16 bases lay in between. CDR3 length equals 15 residues. The germline V gene encodes CDR1 SGHKS and CDR2 YYEKEE (reference sequence). For the CDR3, the DNA is TGTGCCAGCAGCCAACTAGGGGGGGGAGATTCACCCCTCCACTTT. This translates into CASSQLGGGDSPLHF.

The chain has TRBV2 and TRBJ1-6, with TRBD1 matching 8 bases. The CDR3 is 14 amino acids. Germline-derived CDR1 and CDR2 are SNHLY and FYNNEI. With 4 bases clipped from V and 6 bases from J, the junction kept 2 bases outside the gene matches. The DNA of the CDR3 is TGTGCCAGCAGTGTCACAGGGGGTAATTCACCCCTCCACTTT. Amino acid sequence: CASSVTGGNSPLHF.